The clone carrying this T cell receptor (beta chain) occurred a few times. As originally analysed: Amplified reference gene primers provided the basis for estimating nucleated cell counts. Here immunoSEQ multiplex PCR was the method, and the copy in TCRdb shows in-frame clones only, minus some. Clone size and V and J calls were adopted from that table, with D and trimming inferred from the DNA. The sample yields over 150,000 clones, around 82% seen once. This entry belongs to a study of blood T cell repertoires in COVID-19. Study in general: Samples taken during acute and convalescent COVID-19 were collected in the United States, Italy and Spain. T cells, B-cell-depleted T cells, or PBMCs supplied cDNA or gDNA.

Sequenced input: peripheral blood. This clonotype was sampled from a woman older than 75 with acute or convalescent COVID-19.

The CDR3 sequence is CAPGPTDATNEKLFF. CDR3 bases: TGTGCCCCGGGTCCGACAGACGCGACTAATGAAAAACTGTTTTTT. The rearrangement uses TRBV5-6 and TRBJ1-4; perhaps TRBD1 as D (5 bases). Trimming took 10 bases from V and 2 from J, leaving 18 bases between them. The CDR3 consists of 15 residues. Germline V gene lookup returns CDR1 SGHDT and CDR2 YYEEEE. The entire variable domain, with the rest obtained from reference TRBV5-6 and TRBJ1-4, is as follows: DAGVTQSPTHLIKTRGQQVTLRCSPKSGHDTVSWYQQALGQGPQFIFQYYEEEERQRGNFPDRFSGHQFPNYSSELNVNALLLGDSALYLCAPGPTDATNEKLFFGSGTQLSVL.